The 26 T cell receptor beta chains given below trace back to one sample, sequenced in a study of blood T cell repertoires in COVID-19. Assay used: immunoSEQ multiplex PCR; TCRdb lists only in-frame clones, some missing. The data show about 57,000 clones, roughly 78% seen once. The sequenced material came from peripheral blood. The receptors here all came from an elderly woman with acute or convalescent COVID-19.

The CDR3, as DNA: TGCGCCAGCAGCCAGGGGCCTGTTCCCGATACGCAGTATTTT. This codes for CASSQGPVPDTQYF. This chain uses TRBV4-1 with TRBJ2-3; maybe TRBD1 (5 bases). Trimming shortened V by 3 bases and J by 6 bases, and 13 bases separated the two germline ends. The CDR3 length is 14 residues. Germline V gene sequence: CDR1 MGHRA, CDR2 YSYEKL.

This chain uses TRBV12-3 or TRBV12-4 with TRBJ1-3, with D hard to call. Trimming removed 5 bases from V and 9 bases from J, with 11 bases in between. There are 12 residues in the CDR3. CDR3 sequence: CASSTPGGTIYF. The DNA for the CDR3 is TGTGCCAGCAGTACCCCCGGCGGCACCATATATTTT.

CDR3 DNA sequence: TGTGCCAGCAGTTACTCGTTTTCAGGGTTGACCACTGAAGCTTTCTTT. This codes for CASSYSFSGLTTEAFF. The V gene is TRBV6-5, the J gene TRBJ1-1; D may be TRBD1 (5 bases). The CDR3 length is 16 residues. Germline assignment: CDR1 MNHEY and CDR2 SVGAGI. Trimming took 0 bases from V and 4 from J, leaving 15 bases between them.

The CDR3 DNA sequence: TGTGCCAGCAGCCAAAACTATGGGTCACAAGAGACCCAGTACTTC. Its translation is CASSQNYGSQETQYF. The gene calls are TRBV11-3 and TRBJ2-5; D gene ambiguous. The ends were cut back, 5 bases at V and 2 bases at J, with 15 bases in the middle. This CDR3 comprises 15 residues. Germline CDR1 SGHNT, CDR2 YENEEA.

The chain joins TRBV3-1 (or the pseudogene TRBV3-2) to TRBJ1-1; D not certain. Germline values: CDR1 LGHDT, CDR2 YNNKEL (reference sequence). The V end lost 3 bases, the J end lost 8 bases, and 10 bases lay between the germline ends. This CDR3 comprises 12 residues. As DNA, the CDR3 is TGTGCCAGCAGCCAGAGGTCTGTCGAAGCTTTCTTT. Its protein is CASSQRSVEAFF.

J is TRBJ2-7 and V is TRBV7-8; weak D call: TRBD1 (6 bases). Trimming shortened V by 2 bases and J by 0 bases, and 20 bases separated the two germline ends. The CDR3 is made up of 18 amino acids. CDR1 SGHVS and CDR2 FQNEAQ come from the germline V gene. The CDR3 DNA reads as TGTGCCAGCAGCTTACGGGACACAGCGTACAGGAGCTCCTACGAGCAGTACTTC. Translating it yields CASSLRDTAYRSSYEQYF.

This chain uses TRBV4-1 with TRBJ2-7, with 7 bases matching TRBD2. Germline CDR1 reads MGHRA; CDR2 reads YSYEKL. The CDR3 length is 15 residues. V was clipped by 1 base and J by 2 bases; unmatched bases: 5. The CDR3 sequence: CASSQVGGSAYEQYF. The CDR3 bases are TGCGCCAGCAGCCAAGTTGGCGGGAGCGCCTACGAGCAGTACTTC.

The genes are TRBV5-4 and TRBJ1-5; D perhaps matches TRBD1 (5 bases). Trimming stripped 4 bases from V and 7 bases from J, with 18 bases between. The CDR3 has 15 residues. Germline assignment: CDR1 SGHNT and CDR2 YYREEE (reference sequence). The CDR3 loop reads CASSRGGDQRQPQHF. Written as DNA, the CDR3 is TGTGCCAGCAGCCGCGGGGGGGATCAAAGACAGCCCCAGCATTTT. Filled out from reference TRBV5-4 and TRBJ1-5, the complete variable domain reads ETGVTQSPTHLIKTRGQQVTLRCSSQSGHNTVSWYQQALGQGPQFIFQYYREEENGRGNFPPRFSGLQFPNYSSELNVNALELDDSALYLCASSRGGDQRQPQHFGDGTRLSIL.

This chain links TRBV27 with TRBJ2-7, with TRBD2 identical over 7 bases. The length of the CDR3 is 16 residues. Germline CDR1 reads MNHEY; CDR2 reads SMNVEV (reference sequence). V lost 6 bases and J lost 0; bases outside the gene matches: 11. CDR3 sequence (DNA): TGTGCCAGCAGGAACCTCCTAGCGGCGGGCTCCTACGAGCAGTACTTC. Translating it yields CASRNLLAAGSYEQYF.

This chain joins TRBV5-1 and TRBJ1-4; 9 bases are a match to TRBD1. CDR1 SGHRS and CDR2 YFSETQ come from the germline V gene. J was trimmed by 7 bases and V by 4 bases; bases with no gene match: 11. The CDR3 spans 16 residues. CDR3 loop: CASSPRTGAEGEKLFF. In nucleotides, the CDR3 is TGCGCCAGCAGCCCCCGGACAGGGGCGGAGGGTGAAAAACTGTTTTTT. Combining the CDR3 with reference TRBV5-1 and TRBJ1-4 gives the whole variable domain KAGVTQTPRYLIKTRGQQVTLSCSPISGHRSVSWYQQTPGQGLQFLFEYFSETQRNKGNFPGRFSGRQFSNSRSEMNVSTLELGDSALYLCASSPRTGAEGEKLFFGSGTQLSVL.

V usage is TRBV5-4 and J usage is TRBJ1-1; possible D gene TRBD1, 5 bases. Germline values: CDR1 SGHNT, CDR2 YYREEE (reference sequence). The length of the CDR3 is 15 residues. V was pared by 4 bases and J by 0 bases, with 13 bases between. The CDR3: CASSPGEGLNTEAFF. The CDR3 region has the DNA TGTGCCAGCAGCCCTGGGGAGGGGTTGAACACTGAAGCTTTCTTT.

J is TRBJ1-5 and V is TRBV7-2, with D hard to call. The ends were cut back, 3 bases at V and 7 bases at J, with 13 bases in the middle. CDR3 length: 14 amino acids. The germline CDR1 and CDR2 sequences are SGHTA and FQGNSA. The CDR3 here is CASSFFGERQPQHF. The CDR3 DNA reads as TGTGCCAGCAGCTTCTTCGGGGAGAGACAGCCCCAGCATTTT.

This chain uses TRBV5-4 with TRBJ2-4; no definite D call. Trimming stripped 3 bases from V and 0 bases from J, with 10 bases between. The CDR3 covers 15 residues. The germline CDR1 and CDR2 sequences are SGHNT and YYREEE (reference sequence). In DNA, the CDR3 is TGTGCCAGCAGCTATGCAGAGGTAGCCAAAAACATTCAGTACTTC. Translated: CASSYAEVAKNIQYF.

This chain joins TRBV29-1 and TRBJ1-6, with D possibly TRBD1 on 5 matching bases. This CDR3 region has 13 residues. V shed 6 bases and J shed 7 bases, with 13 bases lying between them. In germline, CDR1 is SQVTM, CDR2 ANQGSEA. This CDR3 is CSVRTGGNSPLHF. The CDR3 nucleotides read TGCAGCGTCCGAACCGGGGGAAATTCACCCCTCCACTTT. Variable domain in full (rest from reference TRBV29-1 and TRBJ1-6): SAVISQKPSRDICQRGTSLTIQCQVDSQVTMMFWYRQQPGQSLTLIATANQGSEATYESGFVIDKFPISRPNLTFSTLTVSNMSPEDSSIYLCSVRTGGNSPLHFGNGTRLTVT.

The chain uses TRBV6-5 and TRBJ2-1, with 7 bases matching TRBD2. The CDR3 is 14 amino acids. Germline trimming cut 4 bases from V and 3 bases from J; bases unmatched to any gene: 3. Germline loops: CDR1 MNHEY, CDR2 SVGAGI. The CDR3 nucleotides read TGTGCCAGCAGTTCGCCTAGCGGCTACAATGAGCAGTTCTTC. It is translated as CASSSPSGYNEQFF.

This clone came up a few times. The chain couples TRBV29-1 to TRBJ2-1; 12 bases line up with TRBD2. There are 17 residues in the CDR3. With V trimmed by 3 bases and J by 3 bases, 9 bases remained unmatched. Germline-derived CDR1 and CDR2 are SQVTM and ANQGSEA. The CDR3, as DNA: TGCAGCGTTGAGCTAGCGGGGGGGTTTTTTGACTACAATGAGCAGTTCTTC. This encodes CSVELAGGFFDYNEQFF.

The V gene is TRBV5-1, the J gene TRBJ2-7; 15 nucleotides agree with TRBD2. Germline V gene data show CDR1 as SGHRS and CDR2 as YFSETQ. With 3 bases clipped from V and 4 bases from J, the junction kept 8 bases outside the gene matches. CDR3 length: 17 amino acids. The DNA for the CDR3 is TGCGCCAGCAGCTCCGGACTAGCGGGAGGGACATTTTACGAGCAGTACTTC. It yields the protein CASSSGLAGGTFYEQYF.

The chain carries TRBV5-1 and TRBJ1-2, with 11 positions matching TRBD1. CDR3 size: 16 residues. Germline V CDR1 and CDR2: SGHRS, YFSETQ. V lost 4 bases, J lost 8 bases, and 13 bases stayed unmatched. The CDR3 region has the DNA TGCGCCAGCAGCCAGTCCGGGACAGGGGGAACGCACGGCTACACCTTC. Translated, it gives CASSQSGTGGTHGYTF.

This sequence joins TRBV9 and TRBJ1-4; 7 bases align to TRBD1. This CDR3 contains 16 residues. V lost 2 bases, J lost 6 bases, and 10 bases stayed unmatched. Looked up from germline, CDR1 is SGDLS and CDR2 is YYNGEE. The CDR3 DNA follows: TGTGCCAGCAGCGTCCCGACAGGGAGAGGGGATGAAAAACTGTTTTTT. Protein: CASSVPTGRGDEKLFF.

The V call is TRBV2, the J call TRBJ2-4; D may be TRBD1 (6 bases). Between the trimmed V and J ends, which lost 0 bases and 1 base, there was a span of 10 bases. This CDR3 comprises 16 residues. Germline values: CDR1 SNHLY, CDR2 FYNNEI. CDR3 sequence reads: CASSEAFRGAKNIQYF. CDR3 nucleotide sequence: TGTGCCAGCAGTGAAGCGTTTAGGGGGGCCAAAAACATTCAGTACTTC.

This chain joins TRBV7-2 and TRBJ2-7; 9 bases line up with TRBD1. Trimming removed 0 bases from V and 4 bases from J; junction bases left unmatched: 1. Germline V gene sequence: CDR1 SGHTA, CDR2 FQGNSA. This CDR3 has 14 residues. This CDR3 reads CASSLADRGYEQYF. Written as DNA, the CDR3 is TGTGCCAGCAGCTTAGCGGACAGGGGTTACGAGCAGTACTTC.

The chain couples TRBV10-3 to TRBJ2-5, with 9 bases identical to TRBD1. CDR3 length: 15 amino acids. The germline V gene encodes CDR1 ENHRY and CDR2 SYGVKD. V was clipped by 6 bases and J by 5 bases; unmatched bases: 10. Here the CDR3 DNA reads TGTGCCATCAGCTTTCCGGGACAGGGACTTGAGACCCAGTACTTC. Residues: CAISFPGQGLETQYF.

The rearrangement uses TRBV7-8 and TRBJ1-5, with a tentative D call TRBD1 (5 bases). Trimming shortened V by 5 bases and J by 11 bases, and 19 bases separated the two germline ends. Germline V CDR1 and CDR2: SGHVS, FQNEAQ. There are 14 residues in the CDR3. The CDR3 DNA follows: TGTGCCAGCAGCCACCGACAGCCCGGCGCGGCCCAGCATTTT. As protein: CASSHRQPGAAQHF.

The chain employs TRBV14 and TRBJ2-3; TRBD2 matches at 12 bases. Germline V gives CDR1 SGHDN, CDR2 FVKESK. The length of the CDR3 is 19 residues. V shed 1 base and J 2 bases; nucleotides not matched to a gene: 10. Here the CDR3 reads CASSQGSPGLAGHTDTQYF. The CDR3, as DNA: TGTGCCAGCAGCCAAGGTTCCCCGGGACTAGCGGGCCACACAGATACGCAGTATTTT.

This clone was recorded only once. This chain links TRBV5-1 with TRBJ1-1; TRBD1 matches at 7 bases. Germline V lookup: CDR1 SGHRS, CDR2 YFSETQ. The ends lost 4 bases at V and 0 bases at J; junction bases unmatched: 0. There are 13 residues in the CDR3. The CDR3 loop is CASSTGVNTEAFF. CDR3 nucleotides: TGCGCCAGCAGCACAGGGGTGAACACTGAAGCTTTCTTT.

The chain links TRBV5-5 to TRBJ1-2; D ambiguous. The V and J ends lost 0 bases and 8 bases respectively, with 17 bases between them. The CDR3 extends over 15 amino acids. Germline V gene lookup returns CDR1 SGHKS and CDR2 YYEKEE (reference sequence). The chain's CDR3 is CASSLVVSPSRGYTF. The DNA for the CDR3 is TGTGCCAGCAGCTTGGTAGTGTCTCCCTCTAGGGGCTACACCTTC.